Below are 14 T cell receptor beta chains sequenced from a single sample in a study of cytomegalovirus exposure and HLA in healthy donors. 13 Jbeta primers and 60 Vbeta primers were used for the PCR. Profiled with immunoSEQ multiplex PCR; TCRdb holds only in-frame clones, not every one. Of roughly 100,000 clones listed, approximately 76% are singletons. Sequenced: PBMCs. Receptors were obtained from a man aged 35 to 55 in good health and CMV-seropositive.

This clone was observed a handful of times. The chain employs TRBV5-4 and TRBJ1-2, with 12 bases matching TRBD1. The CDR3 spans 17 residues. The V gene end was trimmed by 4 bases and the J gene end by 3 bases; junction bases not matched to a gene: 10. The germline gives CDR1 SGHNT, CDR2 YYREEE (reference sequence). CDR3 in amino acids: CASSPGTGGSPYYGYTF. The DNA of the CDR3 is TGTGCCAGCAGCCCGGGGACAGGGGGCTCCCCTTACTATGGCTACACCTTC.

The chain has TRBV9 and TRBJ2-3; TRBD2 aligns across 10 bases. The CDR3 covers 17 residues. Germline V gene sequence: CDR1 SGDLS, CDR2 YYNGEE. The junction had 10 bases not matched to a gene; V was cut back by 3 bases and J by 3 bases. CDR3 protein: CASSGPILAGITDTQYF. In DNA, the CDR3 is TGTGCCAGCAGCGGTCCCATACTAGCGGGGATAACAGATACGCAGTATTTT.

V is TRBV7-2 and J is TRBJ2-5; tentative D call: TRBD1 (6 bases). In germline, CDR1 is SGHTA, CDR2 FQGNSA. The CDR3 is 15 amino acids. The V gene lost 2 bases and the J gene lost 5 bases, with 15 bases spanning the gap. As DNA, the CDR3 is TGTGCCAGCAGCTTATTAGGGGGAGAGGCGGAGACCCAGTACTTC. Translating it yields CASSLLGGEAETQYF.

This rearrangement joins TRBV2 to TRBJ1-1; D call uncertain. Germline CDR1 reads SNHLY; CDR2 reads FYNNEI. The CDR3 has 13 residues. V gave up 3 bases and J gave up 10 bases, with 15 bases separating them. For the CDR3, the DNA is TGTGCCAGCAGTGATCACGGCCAGGCTGGAGCTTTCTTT. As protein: CASSDHGQAGAFF.

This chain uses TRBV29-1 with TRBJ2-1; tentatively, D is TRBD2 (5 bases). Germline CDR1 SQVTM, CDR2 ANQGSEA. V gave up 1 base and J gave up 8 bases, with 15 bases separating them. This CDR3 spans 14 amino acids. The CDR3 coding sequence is TGCAGCGTTGAAGGAGGGATCCTGCGGGATGAGCAGTTCTTC. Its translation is CSVEGGILRDEQFF.

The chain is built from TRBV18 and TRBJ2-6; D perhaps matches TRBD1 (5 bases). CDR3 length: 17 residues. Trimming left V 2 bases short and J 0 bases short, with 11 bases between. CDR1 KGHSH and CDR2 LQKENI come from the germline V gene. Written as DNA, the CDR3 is TGTGCCAGCTCACCATGGCAGGGCAACTCTGGGGCCAACGTCCTGACTTTC. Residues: CASSPWQGNSGANVLTF.

Here the CDR3 DNA reads TGTGCCATCAGTGAGTCGCAGGGGGCCGAATACGAGCAGTACTTC. Translated: CAISESQGAEYEQYF. The genes are TRBV10-3 and TRBJ2-7; 8 bases are shared with TRBD1. This CDR3 is 15 amino acids long. CDR1 ENHRY and CDR2 SYGVKD come from the germline V gene. After removal of 0 bases from V and 4 bases from J, the junction contained 5 bases not matched to a gene.

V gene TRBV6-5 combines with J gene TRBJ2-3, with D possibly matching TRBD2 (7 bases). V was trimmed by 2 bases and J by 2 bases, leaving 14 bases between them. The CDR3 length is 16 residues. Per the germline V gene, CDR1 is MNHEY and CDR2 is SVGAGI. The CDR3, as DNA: TGTGCCAGCAGTTACCGTGCGGGGGCCTTCACAGATACGCAGTATTTT. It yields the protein CASSYRAGAFTDTQYF.

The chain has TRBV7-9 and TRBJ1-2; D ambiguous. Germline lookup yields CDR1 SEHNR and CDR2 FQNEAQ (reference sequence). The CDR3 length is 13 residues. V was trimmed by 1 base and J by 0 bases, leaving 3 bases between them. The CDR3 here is CASSLGANYGYTF. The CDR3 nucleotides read TGTGCCAGCAGCTTAGGAGCTAACTATGGCTACACCTTC. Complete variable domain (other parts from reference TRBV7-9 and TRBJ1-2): DTGVSQNPRHKITKRGQNVTFRCDPISEHNRLYWYRQTLGQGPEFLTYFQNEAQLEKSRLLSDRFSAERPKGSFSTLEIQRTEQGDSAMYLCASSLGANYGYTFGSGTRLTVV.

DNA of the CDR3: TGTGCCAGCAGCGTAGGGGGAGGAGAGCAGTACTTC. Its protein is CASSVGGGEQYF. The chain employs TRBV9 and TRBJ2-7, with a weak D call TRBD2 (6 bases). Germline values: CDR1 SGDLS, CDR2 YYNGEE. The CDR3 is 12 residues long. V was pared by 0 bases and J by 7 bases, with 8 bases between.

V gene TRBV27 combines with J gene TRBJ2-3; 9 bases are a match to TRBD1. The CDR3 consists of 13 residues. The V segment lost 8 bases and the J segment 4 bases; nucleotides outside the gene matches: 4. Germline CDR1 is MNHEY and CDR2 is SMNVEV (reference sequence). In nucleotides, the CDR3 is TGTGCCAGCCGACAGGGGGGAGCAGATACGCAGTATTTT. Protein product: CASRQGGADTQYF.

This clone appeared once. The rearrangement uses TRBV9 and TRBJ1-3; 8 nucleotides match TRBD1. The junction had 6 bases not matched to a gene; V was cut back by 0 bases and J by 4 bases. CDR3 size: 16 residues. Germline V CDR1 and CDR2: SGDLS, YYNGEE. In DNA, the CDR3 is TGTGCCAGCAGCGTAGCTCAGGGGGCGCGAGGAAACACCATATATTTT. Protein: CASSVAQGARGNTIYF.

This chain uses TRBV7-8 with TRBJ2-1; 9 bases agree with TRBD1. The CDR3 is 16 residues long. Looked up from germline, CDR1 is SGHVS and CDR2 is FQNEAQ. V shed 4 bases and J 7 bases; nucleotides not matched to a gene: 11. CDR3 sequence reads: CASSSDFGQGMNEQFF. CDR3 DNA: TGTGCCAGCAGCTCAGATTTCGGACAGGGGATGAATGAGCAGTTCTTC.

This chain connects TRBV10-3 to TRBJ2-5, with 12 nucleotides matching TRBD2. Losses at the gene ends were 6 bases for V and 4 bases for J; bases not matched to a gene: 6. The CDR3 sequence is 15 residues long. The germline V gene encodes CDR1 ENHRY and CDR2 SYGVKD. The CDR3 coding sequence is TGTGCCATCAGAACGGGACTAGCGGGTGGAGAGACCCAGTACTTC. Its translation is CAIRTGLAGGETQYF.